Shown below are 18 T cell receptor beta chains from a single sample sequenced in a study of CD8 T cells in Susac syndrome. Random hexamers primed reverse transcription of about 0.45 to 1 ug RNA. TCRdb re-analysed the immunoSEQ multiplex PCR reads in MiXCR, keeping a single row per CDR3 protein. This table has 100,000 to 150,000 distinct CDR3 sequences, around 94% appearing once. Input material: CD4+ T cells from PBMCs. The receptors originated from a human donor in good health.

V is TRBV5-1 and J is TRBJ2-1; TRBD2 might be the D (6 bases). This CDR3 spans 15 amino acids. V was trimmed by 3 bases and J by 0 bases, leaving 10 bases between them. CDR1 is SGHRS and CDR2 is YFSETQ in the germline V gene. CDR3 in DNA: TGCGCCAGCAGCTCCGACGGGAGCTCCTACAATGAGCAGTTCTTC. Protein: CASSSDGSSYNEQFF.

The chain recombines TRBV20-1 with TRBJ2-7, with TRBD1 matching over 11 bases. Germline CDR1 DFQATT, CDR2 SNEGSKA (reference sequence). Trimming took 6 bases from V and 6 from J; bases not matched to a gene: 16. CDR3 length equals 16 residues. The CDR3 nucleotides are TGCAGTGCACTTAGCCGGACAGGGGGCCCCTCTGGCGAGCAGTACTTC. Translation: CSALSRTGGPSGEQYF.

The V call is TRBV5-6, the J call TRBJ2-1, with D perhaps TRBD1 or TRBD2 (5 bases each). V gave up 1 base and J gave up 4 bases, with 9 bases separating them. The CDR3 sequence is 14 residues long. The germline V gene encodes CDR1 SGHDT and CDR2 YYEEEE. The CDR3 is CASSLRGGYNEQFF. CDR3 sequence (DNA): TGTGCCAGCAGCTTGAGGGGCGGGTACAATGAGCAGTTCTTC.

This rearrangement joins TRBV20-1 to TRBJ2-3, with TRBD2 matching 8 bases. The CDR3 runs to 15 residues. Germline CDR1 reads DFQATT; CDR2 reads SNEGSKA (reference sequence). The V segment lost 0 bases and the J segment 6 bases; nucleotides outside the gene matches: 8. The CDR3 coding sequence is TGCAGTGCTAGAGACCCAGCGGGAGTGGGCGATACGCAGTATTTT. This sequence encodes CSARDPAGVGDTQYF.

This CDR3 reads CASSLGGASSYEQYF. The DNA of the CDR3 is TGCGCCAGCAGCTTGGGGGGGGCTAGCTCCTACGAGCAGTACTTC. The gene calls are TRBV5-1 and TRBJ2-7; the D call may be TRBD1 or TRBD2 (6 bases each). The germline V gene has CDR1 SGHRS and CDR2 YFSETQ. The V end lost 0 bases, the J end lost 0 bases, and 10 bases lay between the germline ends. The CDR3 totals 15 residues.

V and J are TRBV19 and TRBJ2-3; D unresolved. The germline gives CDR1 LNHDA, CDR2 SQIVND (reference sequence). V gave up 7 bases and J gave up 1 base, with 12 bases separating them. The CDR3 is 14 residues long. Here the CDR3 DNA reads TGTGCCAGTACGGTGGGTTTCCGCACAGATACGCAGTATTTT. This gives the protein CASTVGFRTDTQYF.

The table lists this clonotype with a count of one. The rearrangement joins TRBV20-1 to TRBJ1-1, with D possibly TRBD1 on 6 matching bases. V gave up 6 bases and J gave up 7 bases, with 21 bases separating them. This CDR3 has 14 residues. CDR1 and CDR2 from the germline V gene are DFQATT and SNEGSKA (reference sequence). The CDR3 protein is CSAIPKNRVDEAFF. The CDR3 coding sequence is TGCAGTGCCATTCCAAAGAACAGGGTCGATGAAGCTTTCTTT.

CDR3 in DNA: TGTGCCAGTAAGCCAGGTTATCTGGGAAACACCATATATTTT. Its translation: CASKPGYLGNTIYF. J is TRBJ1-3 and V is TRBV6-5; no reliable D call. Trimming left V 9 bases short and J 4 bases short, with 16 bases between. Germline CDR1 reads MNHEY; CDR2 reads SVGAGI. This CDR3 comprises 14 residues.

As for this clonotype: The junction departs from germline at one end; a sequencing error may be responsible. The rearrangement links TRBV30 to TRBJ1-5, with D perhaps TRBD1 (5 bases). CDR1 and CDR2 (germline): GTSNPN, SVGIG (reference sequence). This CDR3 is built from 15 residues. The CDR3 here is CAWSVLRQGKQPQHF. DNA for the CDR3: TGTGCCTGGAGTGTATTGAGGCAGGGCAAACAGCCCCAGCATTTT.

The V gene is TRBV20-1, the J gene TRBJ2-7; 9 bases fit TRBD1. Unmatched junction bases numbered 15, after V lost 2 bases and J lost 7 bases. CDR3 length equals 16 residues. Germline loops: CDR1 DFQATT, CDR2 SNEGSKA (reference sequence). CDR3 sequence (DNA): TGCAGTGCTAGACCCGCCGGGACAGGGCAAGGAAGTGAGCAGTACTTC. It yields the protein CSARPAGTGQGSEQYF.

The chain combines TRBV20-1 with TRBJ1-5; TRBD1 matches at 7 bases. V was pared by 4 bases and J by 7 bases, with 13 bases of the junction left unmatched. The CDR3 length is 15 residues. Germline CDR1 is DFQATT and CDR2 is SNEGSKA (reference sequence). DNA of the CDR3: TGCAGTGCTAACCAGCGAGACAGGGCTTGGCAGCCCCAGCATTTT. Translation: CSANQRDRAWQPQHF.

J is TRBJ2-6 and V is TRBV5-1; D unclear. The CDR3 has 17 amino acids. CDR1 and CDR2 (germline): SGHRS, YFSETQ. Trimming left V 0 bases short and J 0 bases short, with 10 bases between. The CDR3 here is CASSLEWQASGANVLTF. CDR3 coding DNA: TGCGCCAGCAGCTTGGAATGGCAGGCCTCTGGGGCCAACGTCCTGACTTTC.

This clonotype was found a few times. The V call is TRBV18, the J call TRBJ1-2, with D maybe TRBD1 (6 bases). Looked up from germline, CDR1 is KGHSH and CDR2 is LQKENI. CDR3 size: 13 residues. The V and J ends lost 3 bases and 4 bases respectively, with 9 bases between them. The CDR3 DNA is TGTGCCAGCTCACCGGACAGAGCCTATGGCTACACCTTC. This translates into CASSPDRAYGYTF.

This chain links TRBV7-9 with TRBJ1-2, with 9 bases identical to TRBD1. Germline CDR1 is SEHNR and CDR2 is FQNEAQ (reference sequence). The CDR3 has 16 amino acids. The trim removed 5 bases at V and 0 bases at J, leaving 7 bases unmatched. The CDR3 DNA sequence: TGTGCCAGCAGCCCAGGACAGGGGATGACTAACTATGGCTACACCTTC. This gives the protein CASSPGQGMTNYGYTF.

This clonotype has just one count. The chain couples TRBV7-6 to TRBJ2-7; 10 nucleotides align to TRBD2. Germline CDR1 SGHVS, CDR2 FNYEAQ. This CDR3 comprises 16 residues. The J segment lost 1 base and the V segment lost 5 bases, leaving 8 bases of the junction unmatched. The CDR3 DNA follows: TGTGCCAGCAGCCCGCGACTAGCGGGTAGATCCTACGAGCAGTACTTC. The encoded protein is CASSPRLAGRSYEQYF.

This clonotype has a handful of counts. The CDR3 protein is CASSLRMNTEAFF. The CDR3 DNA reads TGTGCCAGCAGCTTGAGGATGAACACTGAAGCTTTCTTT. The V gene is TRBV7-2, the J gene TRBJ1-1; no clear D. V lost 3 bases, J lost 0 bases, and 5 bases lay in between. The CDR3 covers 13 residues. The germline V gene encodes CDR1 SGHTA and CDR2 FQGNSA.

The rearrangement links TRBV12-3 or TRBV12-4 to TRBJ2-7, with TRBD1 matching 11 bases. The J segment lost 5 bases and the V segment lost 8 bases, leaving 2 bases of the junction unmatched. CDR3 length: 12 amino acids. In DNA, the CDR3 is TGTGCCAGCGGACAGGGGGCCAACGAGCAGTACTTC. This sequence encodes CASGQGANEQYF.

The chain has TRBV3-1 and TRBJ2-1; D tentatively reads TRBD1 or TRBD2 (5 bases each). There are 16 residues in the CDR3. Trimming took 7 bases from V and 9 from J, leaving 25 bases between them. Germline values: CDR1 LGHDT, CDR2 YNNKEL (reference sequence). The CDR3 sequence: CASNRDLRPRLAEQFF. In DNA form, the CDR3 reads TGTGCCAGCAACCGGGACCTCCGCCCCCGGTTGGCTGAGCAGTTCTTC.